This paragraph reports one T cell receptor (beta chain). The sample belongs to a study of cytomegalovirus exposure and HLA in healthy donors. This CDR3 is 15 amino acids long. V lost 7 bases and J lost 5; bases outside the gene matches: 10. Looked up from germline, CDR1 is MNHNY and CDR2 is SVGAGI (reference sequence). Both 60 Vbeta primers and 13 Jbeta primers went into the PCR. Some clones are missing from TCRdb's copy, which holds only in-frame ones; the method was immunoSEQ multiplex PCR. The sample has 100,000 to 120,000 clones; about 80% are singletons. The sequenced sample was PBMCs. This TCR was recovered from a man in his forties in good health and CMV-seropositive. The chain combines TRBV6-6 with TRBJ2-7, with 11 positions matching TRBD1. CDR3 coding DNA: TGTGCCAGCAACCACCTTGGACAGGGGGCCGACGAGCAGTACTTC. This gives the protein CASNHLGQGADEQYF.